The 8 T cell receptor beta chains below all came from one sample that was sequenced in a study of OX40 agonist ivuxolimab in advanced cancers. Produced via immunoSEQ multiplex PCR; TCRdb's table is partial and in-frame only. The table has 30,000 to 45,000 clones, roughly four fifths seen once. Sequencing used CD4+ or CD8+ T cells sorted from blood, obtained in a trial of the OX40 agonist ivuxolimab. Receptor source: an adult with an advanced solid tumor such as melanoma, head and neck, liver or kidney cancer.

The V call is TRBV27, the J call TRBJ2-5; D might be TRBD1 (6 bases). The CDR3 runs 13 residues. Trimming stripped 5 bases from V and 3 bases from J, with 10 bases between. The germline V gene has CDR1 MNHEY and CDR2 SMNVEV (reference sequence). This chain's CDR3 is CASSPWTEETQYF. CDR3 DNA: TGTGCCAGCAGTCCCTGGACAGAAGAGACCCAGTACTTC.

J is TRBJ2-7 and V is TRBV21-1; the tabulated D call, TRBD1, remains unverified against the DNA. TRBV21-1 is assigned pseudogene status. The CDR3 totals 18 residues. The CDR3: CASSSLSEVGTPTYEQYF. CDR3 nucleotide sequence: TGTGCCAGCAGCAGCCTCTCCGAAGTCGGGACACCCACCTACGAGCAGTACTTC.

The gene calls are TRBV11-3 and TRBJ2-5, with a weak D call TRBD1 (6 bases). Trimming took off 4 bases at V and 1 base at J, with 13 bases between the two ends. Germline CDR1 is SGHNT and CDR2 is YENEEA. The CDR3 extends over 15 amino acids. The CDR3 is CASSSSGDPQETQYF. CDR3 nucleotide sequence: TGTGCCAGCAGCTCGTCAGGGGACCCCCAAGAGACCCAGTACTTC.

This clone came up once. This chain joins TRBV9 and TRBJ1-4; TRBD1 might be the D (5 bases). V was cut by 1 base and J by 4 bases, with 11 bases left in between. Per the germline V gene, CDR1 is SGDLS and CDR2 is YYNGEE. The CDR3 runs 15 residues. In nucleotides, the CDR3 is TGTGCCAGCAGCGTACTGGCAGGGTTTAATGAAAAACTGTTTTTT. This codes for CASSVLAGFNEKLFF.

The V call is TRBV7-6, the J call TRBJ1-2, with D tentatively TRBD1 (5 bases). V was clipped by 3 bases and J by 3 bases, with 14 bases between them. CDR3 length: 15 amino acids. Per germline, CDR1 SGHVS and CDR2 FNYEAQ. The CDR3, as DNA: TGTGCCAGCAGCTTGGGTTCGACAGCTGACTATGGCTACACCTTC. This encodes CASSLGSTADYGYTF.

The chain joins TRBV7-3 to TRBJ2-2; TRBD1 matches at 7 bases. Germline V gives CDR1 SGHTA, CDR2 FQGTGA. Trimming cost V 2 bases and J 6 bases; bases outside gene matches: 3. This CDR3 comprises 14 residues. The CDR3 DNA sequence: TGTGCCAGCAGCTTATACCAGGGGGCCGGGGAGCTGTTTTTT. Its protein is CASSLYQGAGELFF.

This clone showed up just once. This CDR3 is CAWSVRGWSYEQYF. The CDR3 coding sequence is TGTGCCTGGAGTGTCAGGGGTTGGTCCTACGAGCAGTACTTC. The V call is TRBV30, the J call TRBJ2-7, with D perhaps TRBD1 (6 bases). Germline V CDR1 and CDR2: GTSNPN, SVGIG (reference sequence). This CDR3 is built from 14 residues. V shed 0 bases and J shed 1 base, with 10 bases lying between them.

This chain uses TRBV19 with TRBJ2-7, with D possibly being TRBD1 (5 bases). The CDR3 totals 14 residues. Trimming pared 9 bases from V and 2 bases from J, leaving 17 bases between. Germline CDR1 LNHDA, CDR2 SQIVND (reference sequence). In DNA form, the CDR3 reads TGTGCCAGCGGCTCGGCAGGGTACCCCTACGAGCAGTACTTC. Its protein product is CASGSAGYPYEQYF. Complete variable domain (other parts from reference TRBV19 and TRBJ2-7): DGGITQSPKYLFRKEGQNVTLSCEQNLNHDAMYWYRQDPGQGLRLIYYSQIVNDFQKGDIAEGYSVSREKKESFPLTVTSAQKNPTAFYLCASGSAGYPYEQYFGPGTRLTVT.